The 9 T cell receptor beta chains presented below share a single source sample, sequenced in a study of blood T cell repertoires in COVID-19. Some clones are missing from TCRdb's copy, which holds only in-frame ones; the method was immunoSEQ multiplex PCR. The profile shows 95,000 to 120,000 clones, about 88% of them singletons. The sequencing sample was made of peripheral blood. These receptors originate from a woman in her sixties or seventies who had recovered from COVID-19.

The chain employs TRBV5-1 and TRBJ2-5; 8 bases match TRBD2. V gave up 1 base and J gave up 5 bases; unmatched junction bases: 4. CDR1 is SGHRS and CDR2 is YFSETQ in the germline V gene. The CDR3 contains 14 residues. CDR3: CASSLRGGPETQYF. CDR3 coding DNA: TGCGCCAGCAGCTTGCGGGGGGGTCCGGAGACCCAGTACTTC.

The chain recombines TRBV12-3 or TRBV12-4 with TRBJ2-2, with TRBD1 matching 7 bases. The CDR3 has 13 residues. Unmatched junction bases numbered 2, after V lost 5 bases and J lost 5 bases. The CDR3 DNA reads TGTGCCAGCAGTGGGACAGCGACCGGGGAGCTGTTTTTT. Translated, it gives CASSGTATGELFF.

This rearrangement joins TRBV24-1 to TRBJ2-3, with a tentative D call TRBD1 (6 bases). The germline CDR1 and CDR2 sequences are KGHDR and SFDVKD. This CDR3 comprises 16 residues. V lost 3 bases and J lost 3, with 15 bases in between. CDR3 sequence (DNA): TGTGCCACCAGTGATCCCCCATCAGGGGCTACAGATACGCAGTATTTT. Encoded protein: CATSDPPSGATDTQYF.

This chain uses TRBV5-1 with TRBJ2-7, with 11 bases aligning to TRBD2. The CDR3 runs to 16 residues. The junction had 9 bases not matched to a gene; V was cut back by 4 bases and J by 3 bases. Germline loops: CDR1 SGHRS, CDR2 YFSETQ. The DNA for the CDR3 is TGCGCCAGCAGCCCCCTTAGCGGGAGGGCCCACTACGAGCAGTACTTC. It translates to CASSPLSGRAHYEQYF.

This chain's CDR3 is CASSPQRYLIAGTPDTQYF. In DNA form, the CDR3 reads TGTGCCAGCAGTCCCCAACGCTACCTCATAGCGGGAACACCCGATACGCAGTATTTT. J is TRBJ2-3 and V is TRBV6-6; 8 bases match TRBD2. J lost 6 bases, V lost 5 bases, and 22 bases had no gene match. The CDR3 is 19 amino acids. Germline loops: CDR1 MNHNY, CDR2 SVGAGI (reference sequence).

This chain uses TRBV18 with TRBJ2-7; maybe TRBD2 (6 bases). Trimming removed 5 bases from V and 6 bases from J, with 11 bases in between. CDR1 is KGHSH, CDR2 LQKENI, per germline. The CDR3 totals 12 residues. CDR3 sequence reads: CASSSGGAEQYF. The CDR3 DNA is TGTGCCAGCTCATCCGGAGGGGCCGAGCAGTACTTC.

The genes are TRBV6-5 and TRBJ1-2; 7 bases agree with TRBD1. Germline assignment: CDR1 MNHEY and CDR2 SVGAGI. The CDR3 is made up of 14 amino acids. The V gene end was trimmed by 5 bases and the J gene end by 4 bases; junction bases not matched to a gene: 7. Here the CDR3 reads CASSTSRGAYGYTF. The CDR3 DNA reads TGTGCCAGCAGTACCAGCAGGGGGGCCTATGGCTACACCTTC.

The rearrangement links TRBV7-2 to TRBJ1-1, with D maybe TRBD1 (6 bases). This CDR3 has 13 amino acids. V was cut by 5 bases and J by 5 bases, with 12 bases left in between. Germline lookup yields CDR1 SGHTA and CDR2 FQGNSA. The chain's CDR3 is CASSRIQGTEAFF. CDR3 bases: TGTGCCAGCAGCCGCATACAGGGTACTGAAGCTTTCTTT.

Only one count was recorded for this clone. The chain joins TRBV29-1 to TRBJ2-1, with TRBD2 identical over 7 bases. In germline, CDR1 is SQVTM, CDR2 ANQGSEA. This CDR3 is built from 16 residues. Losses at the gene ends were 4 bases for V and 0 bases for J; bases not matched to a gene: 9. In DNA, the CDR3 is TGCAGCGTTGTGACTCGACTAGCCAGCTCCTACAATGAGCAGTTCTTC. The encoded protein is CSVVTRLASSYNEQFF.